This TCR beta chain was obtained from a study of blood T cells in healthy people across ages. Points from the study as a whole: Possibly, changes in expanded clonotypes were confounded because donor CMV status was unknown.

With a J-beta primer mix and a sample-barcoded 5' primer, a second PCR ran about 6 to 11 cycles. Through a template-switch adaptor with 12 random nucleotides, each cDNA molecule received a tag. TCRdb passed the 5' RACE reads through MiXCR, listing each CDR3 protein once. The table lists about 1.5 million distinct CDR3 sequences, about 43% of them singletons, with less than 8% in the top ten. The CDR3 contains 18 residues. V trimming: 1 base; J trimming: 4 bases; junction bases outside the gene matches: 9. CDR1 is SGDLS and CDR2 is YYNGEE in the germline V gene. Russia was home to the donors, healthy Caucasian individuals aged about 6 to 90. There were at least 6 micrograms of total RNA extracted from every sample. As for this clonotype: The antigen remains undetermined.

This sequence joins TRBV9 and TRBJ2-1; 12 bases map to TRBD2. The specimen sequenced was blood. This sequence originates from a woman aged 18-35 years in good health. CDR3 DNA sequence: TGTGCCAGCAGCGTACCCAGACTAGCGGGAGATCCATACAATGAGCAGTTCTTC. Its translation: CASSVPRLAGDPYNEQFF.